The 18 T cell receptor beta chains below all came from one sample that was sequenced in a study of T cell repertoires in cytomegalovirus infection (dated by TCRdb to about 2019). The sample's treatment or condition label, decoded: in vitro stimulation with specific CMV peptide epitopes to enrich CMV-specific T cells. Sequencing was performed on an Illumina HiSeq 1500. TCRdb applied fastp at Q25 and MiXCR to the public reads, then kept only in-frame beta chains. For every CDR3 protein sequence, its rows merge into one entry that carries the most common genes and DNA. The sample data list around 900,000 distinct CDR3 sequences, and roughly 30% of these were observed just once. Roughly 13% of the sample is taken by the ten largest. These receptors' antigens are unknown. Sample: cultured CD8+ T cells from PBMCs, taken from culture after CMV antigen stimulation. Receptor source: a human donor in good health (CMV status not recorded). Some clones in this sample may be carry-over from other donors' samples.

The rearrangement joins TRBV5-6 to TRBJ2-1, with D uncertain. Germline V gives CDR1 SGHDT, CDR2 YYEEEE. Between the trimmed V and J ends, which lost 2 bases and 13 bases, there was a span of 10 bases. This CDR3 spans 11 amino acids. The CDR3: CASSFGNTQFF. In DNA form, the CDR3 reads TGTGCCAGCAGCTTTGGAAATACTCAGTTCTTC.

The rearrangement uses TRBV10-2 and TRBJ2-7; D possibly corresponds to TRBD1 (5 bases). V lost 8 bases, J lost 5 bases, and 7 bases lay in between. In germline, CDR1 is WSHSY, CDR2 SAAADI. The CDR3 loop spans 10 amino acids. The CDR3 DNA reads TGCGCCAGCGCGACAGACGAGCAGTACTTC. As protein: CASATDEQYF.

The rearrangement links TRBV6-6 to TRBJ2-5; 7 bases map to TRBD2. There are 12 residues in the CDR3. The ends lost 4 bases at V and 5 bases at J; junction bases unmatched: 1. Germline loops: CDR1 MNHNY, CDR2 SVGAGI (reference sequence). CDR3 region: CASSLLAETQYF. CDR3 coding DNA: TGTGCCAGCAGTTTACTAGCGGAGACCCAGTACTTC.

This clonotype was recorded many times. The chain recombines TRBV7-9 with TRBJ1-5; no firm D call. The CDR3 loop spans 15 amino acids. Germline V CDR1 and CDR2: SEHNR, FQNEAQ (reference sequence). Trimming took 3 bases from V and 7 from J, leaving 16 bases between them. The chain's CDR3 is CASSFSQNLGQPQHF. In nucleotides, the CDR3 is TGTGCCAGCAGCTTTAGCCAGAATTTGGGGCAGCCCCAGCATTTT. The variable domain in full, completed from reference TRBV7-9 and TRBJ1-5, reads DTGVSQNPRHKITKRGQNVTFRCDPISEHNRLYWYRQTLGQGPEFLTYFQNEAQLEKSRLLSDRFSAERPKGSFSTLEIQRTEQGDSAMYLCASSFSQNLGQPQHFGDGTRLSIL.

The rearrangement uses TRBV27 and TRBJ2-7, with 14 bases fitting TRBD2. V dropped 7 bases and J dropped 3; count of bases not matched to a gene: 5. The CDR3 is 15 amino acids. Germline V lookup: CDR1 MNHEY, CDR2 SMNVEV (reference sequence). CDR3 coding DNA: TGTGCCAGCACGGGGACTAGCGGGGGCCACTACGAGCAGTACTTC. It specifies CASTGTSGGHYEQYF.

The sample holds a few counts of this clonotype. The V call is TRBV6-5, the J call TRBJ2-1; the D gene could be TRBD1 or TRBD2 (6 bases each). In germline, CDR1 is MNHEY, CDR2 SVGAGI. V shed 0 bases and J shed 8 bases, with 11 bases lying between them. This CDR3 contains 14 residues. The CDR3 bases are TGTGCCAGCAGTTACTCGGGGGGCCTCGATGAGCAGTTCTTC. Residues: CASSYSGGLDEQFF.

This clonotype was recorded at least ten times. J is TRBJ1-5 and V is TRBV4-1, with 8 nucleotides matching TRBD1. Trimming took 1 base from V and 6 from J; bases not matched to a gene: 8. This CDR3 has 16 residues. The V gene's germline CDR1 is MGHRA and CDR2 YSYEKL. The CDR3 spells CASSQVLGQGTQPQHF. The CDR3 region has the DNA TGCGCCAGCAGCCAAGTCCTAGGACAGGGCACTCAGCCCCAGCATTTT.

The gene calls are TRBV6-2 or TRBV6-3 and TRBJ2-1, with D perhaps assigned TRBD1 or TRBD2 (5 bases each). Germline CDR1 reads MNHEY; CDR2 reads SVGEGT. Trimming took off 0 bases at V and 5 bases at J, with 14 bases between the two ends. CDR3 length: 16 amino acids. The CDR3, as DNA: TGTGCCAGCAGTTACTCCGTAGAGGGGTACCACAATGAGCAGTTCTTC. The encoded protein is CASSYSVEGYHNEQFF.

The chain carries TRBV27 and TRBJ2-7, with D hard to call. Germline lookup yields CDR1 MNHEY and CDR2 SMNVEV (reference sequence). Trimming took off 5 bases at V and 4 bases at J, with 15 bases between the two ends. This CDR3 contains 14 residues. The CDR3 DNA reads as TGTGCCAGCAGTGCCCGTTCTTCGAGTTACGAGCAGTACTTC. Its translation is CASSARSSSYEQYF.

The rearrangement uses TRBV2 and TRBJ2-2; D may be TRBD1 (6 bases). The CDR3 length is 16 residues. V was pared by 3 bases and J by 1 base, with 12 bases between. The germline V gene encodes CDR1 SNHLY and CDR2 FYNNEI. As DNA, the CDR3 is TGTGCCAGCAGTGATTCAGGGGTTGGGAACACCGGGGAGCTGTTTTTT. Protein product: CASSDSGVGNTGELFF.

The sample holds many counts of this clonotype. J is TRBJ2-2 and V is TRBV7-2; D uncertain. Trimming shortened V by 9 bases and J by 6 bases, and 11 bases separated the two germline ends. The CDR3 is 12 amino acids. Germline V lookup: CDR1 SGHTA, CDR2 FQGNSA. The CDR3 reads CASLRVSGELFF. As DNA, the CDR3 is TGTGCCAGTCTCCGGGTTTCCGGGGAGCTGTTTTTT. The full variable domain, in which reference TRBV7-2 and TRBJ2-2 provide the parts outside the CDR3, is GAGVSQSPSNKVTEKGKDVELRCDPISGHTALYWYRQSLGQGLEFLIYFQGNSAPDKSGLPSDRFSAERTGGSVSTLTIQRTQQEDSAVYLCASLRVSGELFFGEGSRLTVL.

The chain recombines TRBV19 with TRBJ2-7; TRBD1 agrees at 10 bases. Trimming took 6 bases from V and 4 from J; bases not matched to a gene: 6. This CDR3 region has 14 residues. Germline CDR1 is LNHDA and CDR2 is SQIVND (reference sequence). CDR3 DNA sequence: TGTGCCAGTAGGGCGGGGACAGGGGCTTACGAGCAGTACTTC. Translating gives CASRAGTGAYEQYF.

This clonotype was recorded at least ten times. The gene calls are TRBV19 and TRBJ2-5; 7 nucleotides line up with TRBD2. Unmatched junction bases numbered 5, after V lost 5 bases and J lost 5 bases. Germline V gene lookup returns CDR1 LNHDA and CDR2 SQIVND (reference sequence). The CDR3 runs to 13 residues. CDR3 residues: CASSSTSVETQYF. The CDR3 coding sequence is TGTGCCAGTAGTTCAACTAGCGTCGAGACCCAGTACTTC. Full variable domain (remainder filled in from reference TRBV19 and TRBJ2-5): DGGITQSPKYLFRKEGQNVTLSCEQNLNHDAMYWYRQDPGQGLRLIYYSQIVNDFQKGDIAEGYSVSREKKESFPLTVTSAQKNPTAFYLCASSSTSVETQYFGPGTRLLVL.

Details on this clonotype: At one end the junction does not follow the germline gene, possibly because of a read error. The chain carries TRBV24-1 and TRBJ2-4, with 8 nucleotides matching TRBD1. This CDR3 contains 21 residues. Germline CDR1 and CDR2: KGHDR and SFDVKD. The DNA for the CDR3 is TGTGCCACCAGTGATTTGCCTAGACAGGGGCGCATTCCGGTAGCCAAAAACATGCAGTACTTC. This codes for CATSDLPRQGRIPVAKNMQYF.

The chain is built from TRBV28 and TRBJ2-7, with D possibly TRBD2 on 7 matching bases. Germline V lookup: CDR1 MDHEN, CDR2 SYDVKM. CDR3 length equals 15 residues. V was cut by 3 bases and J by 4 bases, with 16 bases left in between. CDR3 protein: CASSFKRGGGYEQYV. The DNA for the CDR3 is TGTGCCAGCAGTTTTAAGAGAGGGGGGGGTTACGAGCAGTACGTC.

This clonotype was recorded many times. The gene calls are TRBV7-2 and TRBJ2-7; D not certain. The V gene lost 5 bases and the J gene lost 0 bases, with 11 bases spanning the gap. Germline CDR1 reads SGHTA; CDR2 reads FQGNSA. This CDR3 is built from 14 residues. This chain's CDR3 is CASSAEAGSYEQYV. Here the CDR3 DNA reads TGTGCCAGCAGCGCGGAAGCAGGCTCCTACGAGCAGTACGTC.

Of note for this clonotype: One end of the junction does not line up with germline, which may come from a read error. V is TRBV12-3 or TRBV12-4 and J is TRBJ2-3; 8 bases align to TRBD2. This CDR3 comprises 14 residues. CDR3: CASSPRGGGDTPYF. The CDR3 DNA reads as TGTGCCAGCAGTCCACGGGGGGGCGGAGATACGCCGTATTTT.

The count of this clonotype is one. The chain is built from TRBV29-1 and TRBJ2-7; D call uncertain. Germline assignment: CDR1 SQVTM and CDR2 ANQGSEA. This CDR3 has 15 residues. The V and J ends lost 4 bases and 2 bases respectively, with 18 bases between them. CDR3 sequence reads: CSVVFLGLSTYEQYF. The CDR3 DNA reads TGCAGCGTTGTCTTCTTGGGGTTATCAACCTACGAGCAGTACTTC.